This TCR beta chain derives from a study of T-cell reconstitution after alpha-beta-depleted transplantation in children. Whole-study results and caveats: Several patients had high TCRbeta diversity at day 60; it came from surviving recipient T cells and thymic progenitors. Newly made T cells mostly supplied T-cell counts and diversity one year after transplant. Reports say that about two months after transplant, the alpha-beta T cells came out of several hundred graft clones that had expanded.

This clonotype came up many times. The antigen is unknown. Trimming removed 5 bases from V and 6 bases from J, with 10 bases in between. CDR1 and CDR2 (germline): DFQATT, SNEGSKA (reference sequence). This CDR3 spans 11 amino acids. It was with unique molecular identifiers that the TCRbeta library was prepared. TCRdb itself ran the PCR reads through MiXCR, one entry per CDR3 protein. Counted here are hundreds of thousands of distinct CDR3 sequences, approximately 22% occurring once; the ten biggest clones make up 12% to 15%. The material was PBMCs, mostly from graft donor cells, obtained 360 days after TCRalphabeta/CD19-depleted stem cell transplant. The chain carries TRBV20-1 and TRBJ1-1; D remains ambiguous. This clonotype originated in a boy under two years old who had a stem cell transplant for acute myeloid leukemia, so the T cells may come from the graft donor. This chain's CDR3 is CSAVGTAEAFF. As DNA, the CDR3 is TGCAGTGCTGTGGGAACGGCTGAAGCTTTCTTT.